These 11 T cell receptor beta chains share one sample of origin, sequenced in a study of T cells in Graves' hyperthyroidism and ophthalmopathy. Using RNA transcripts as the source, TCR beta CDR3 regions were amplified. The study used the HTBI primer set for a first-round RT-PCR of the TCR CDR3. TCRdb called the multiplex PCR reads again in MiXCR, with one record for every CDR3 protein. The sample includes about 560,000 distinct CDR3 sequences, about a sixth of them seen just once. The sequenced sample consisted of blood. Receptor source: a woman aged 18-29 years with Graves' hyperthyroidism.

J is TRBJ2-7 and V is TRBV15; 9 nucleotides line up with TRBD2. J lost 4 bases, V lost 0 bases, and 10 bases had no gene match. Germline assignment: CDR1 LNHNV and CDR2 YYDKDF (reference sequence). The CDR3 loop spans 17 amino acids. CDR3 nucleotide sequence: TGTGCCACCAGCAGAGACCGGGCGGCTAGCGGGGCGTACGAGCAGTACTTC. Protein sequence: CATSRDRAASGAYEQYF.

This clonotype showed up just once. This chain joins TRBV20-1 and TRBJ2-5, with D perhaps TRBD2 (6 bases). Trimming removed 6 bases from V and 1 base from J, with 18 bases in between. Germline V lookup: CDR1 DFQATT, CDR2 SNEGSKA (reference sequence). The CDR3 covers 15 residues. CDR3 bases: TGCAGTGCCGTAGGTCCCGGGGGATTCCAAGAGACCCAGTACTTC. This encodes CSAVGPGGFQETQYF.

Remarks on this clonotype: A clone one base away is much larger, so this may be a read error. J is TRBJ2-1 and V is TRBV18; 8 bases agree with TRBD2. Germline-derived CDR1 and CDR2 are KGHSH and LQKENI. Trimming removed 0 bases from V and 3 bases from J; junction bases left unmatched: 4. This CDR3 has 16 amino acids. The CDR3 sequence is CASSPPVTSDYNEQFF. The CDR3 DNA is TGTGCCAGCTCACCACCGGTGACTAGCGACTACAATGAGCAGTTCTTC.

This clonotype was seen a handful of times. The CDR3: CASSLFPGRASPGELFF. CDR3 in DNA: TGTGCCAGCAGTTTATTCCCTGGGAGGGCCTCCCCCGGGGAGCTGTTTTTT. V and J are TRBV27 and TRBJ2-2; 7 nucleotides match TRBD2. The CDR3 is 17 residues long. V dropped 1 base and J dropped 6; count of bases not matched to a gene: 11. Germline V gives CDR1 MNHEY, CDR2 SMNVEV (reference sequence).

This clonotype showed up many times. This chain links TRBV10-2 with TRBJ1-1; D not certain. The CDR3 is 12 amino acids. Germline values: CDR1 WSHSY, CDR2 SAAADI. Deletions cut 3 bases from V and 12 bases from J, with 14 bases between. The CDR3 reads CASSDRAPGTFF. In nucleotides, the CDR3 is TGCGCCAGCAGTGACCGGGCACCGGGGACTTTCTTT.

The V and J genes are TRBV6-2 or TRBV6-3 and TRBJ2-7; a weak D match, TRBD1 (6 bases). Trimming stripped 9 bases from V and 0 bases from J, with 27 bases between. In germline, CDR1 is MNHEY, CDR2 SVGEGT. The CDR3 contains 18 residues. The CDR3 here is CASSFPWDILPGSYEQYF. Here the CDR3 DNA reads TGTGCCAGTTCATTCCCCTGGGACATCCTTCCAGGCTCCTACGAGCAGTACTTC.

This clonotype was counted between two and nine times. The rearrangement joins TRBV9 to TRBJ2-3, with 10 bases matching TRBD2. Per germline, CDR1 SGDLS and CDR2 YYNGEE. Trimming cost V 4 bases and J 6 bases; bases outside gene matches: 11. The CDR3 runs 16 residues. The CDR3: CASSKRIAGGGDTQYF. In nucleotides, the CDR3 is TGTGCCAGCAGCAAGAGGATAGCGGGGGGTGGCGATACGCAGTATTTT.

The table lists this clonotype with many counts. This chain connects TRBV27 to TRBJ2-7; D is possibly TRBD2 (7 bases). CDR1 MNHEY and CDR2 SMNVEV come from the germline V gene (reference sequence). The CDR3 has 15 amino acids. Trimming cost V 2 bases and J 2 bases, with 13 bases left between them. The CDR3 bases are TGTGCCAGCAGTTTAGGGGGGGCTTCTACCTACGAGCAGTACTTC. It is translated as CASSLGGASTYEQYF.

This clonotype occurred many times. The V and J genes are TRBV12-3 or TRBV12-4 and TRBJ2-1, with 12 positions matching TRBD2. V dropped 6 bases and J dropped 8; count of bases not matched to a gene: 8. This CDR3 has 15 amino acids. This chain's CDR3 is CASSPTSGRYDEQFF. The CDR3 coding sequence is TGTGCCAGCAGCCCGACTAGCGGGAGATATGATGAGCAGTTCTTC.

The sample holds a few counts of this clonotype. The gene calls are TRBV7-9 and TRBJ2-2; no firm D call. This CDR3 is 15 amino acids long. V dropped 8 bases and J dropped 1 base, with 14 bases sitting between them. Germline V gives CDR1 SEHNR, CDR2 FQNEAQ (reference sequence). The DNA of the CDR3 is TGTGCCAGCTTTCCTCTCGGCAGGAACACCGGGGAGCTGTTTTTT. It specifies CASFPLGRNTGELFF.

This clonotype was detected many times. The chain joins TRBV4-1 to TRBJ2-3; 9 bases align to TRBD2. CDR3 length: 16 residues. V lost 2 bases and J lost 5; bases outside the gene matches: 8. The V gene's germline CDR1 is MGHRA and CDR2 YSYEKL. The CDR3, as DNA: TGCGCCAGCAGCCAATCCAGCGGGGGGCTCCGAGATACGCAGTATTTT. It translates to CASSQSSGGLRDTQYF.